Listed here is a single T cell receptor beta chain. The antigen is unknown. This sample is drawn from a study of radiation and T cells in renal cell carcinoma. Study conclusions and caveats: From baseline, blood top tumor clonotypes peaked at 2 weeks post-radiation. Baseline intratumoral clonotype presence is unknown without pretreatment biopsies.

Germline CDR1 and CDR2: SGHTA and FQGNSA. Trimming cost V 5 bases and J 6 bases, with 21 bases left between them. The length of the CDR3 is 16 residues. Method: immunoSEQ multiplex PCR; TCRdb's copy keeps in-frame clones and lacks some. The table has tens of thousands of clones, approximately 80% seen once; the top ten hold roughly 30%. The time point here: baseline pretreatment blood. Treatment in this sample: 15 Gy SBRT to primary tumor, nephrectomy 4 weeks later. This renal cell carcinoma was of the clear cell type. The J gene is TRBJ2-3, the V gene TRBV7-2; possible D gene TRBD1, 7 bases. Source: blood, taken from a patient whose treatment included radiotherapy and nephrectomy. This receptor was taken from a woman in her 70s with renal cell carcinoma. CDR3 sequence: CASSLGQAGNLDTQYF. In DNA form, the CDR3 reads TGTGCCAGCAGCCTCGGACAGGCGGGAAATCTCGATACGCAGTATTTT.